This TCR beta chain was sequenced for a study of T cells in Graves' hyperthyroidism and ophthalmopathy. Researchers barred patients who had uncontrolled infection, other autoimmune disease, pregnancy or lactation. RNA transcripts gave rise to amplified TCR beta CDR3 regions. An initial round of RT-PCR targeting the TCR CDR3 relied on the HTBI primer set. Via MiXCR, TCRdb re-called the multiplex PCR reads, giving one row per CDR3 protein. The table lists about 330,000 distinct CDR3 sequences, roughly an eighth of them singletons, with roughly 35% in the top ten. The germline V gene encodes CDR1 MDHEN and CDR2 SYDVKM. The junction had 5 bases not matched to a gene; V was cut back by 2 bases and J by 8 bases. The length of the CDR3 is 16 residues.

The TCR sequence derives from a woman aged 40 to 50 with Graves' ophthalmopathy. The source material was blood. This chain joins TRBV28 and TRBJ2-1; 14 bases align to TRBD2. The CDR3 loop reads CASSLGLAGGRDEQFF. CDR3 bases: TGTGCCAGCAGTTTAGGACTAGCGGGGGGTAGAGATGAGCAGTTCTTC. The variable domain in full, completed from reference TRBV28 and TRBJ2-1, reads DVKVTQSSRYLVKRTGEKVFLECVQDMDHENMFWYRQDPGLGLRLIYFSYDVKMKEKGDIPEGYSVSREKKERFSLILESASTNQTSMYLCASSLGLAGGRDEQFFGPGTRLTVL.